One T cell receptor (beta chain) is described in this entry. Its cognate antigen is unknown. cDNA specific to TCR beta was made from around 470 ng of total RNA, with a constant-region primer employed for priming. Slightly modified ARM-PCR, run as three nested multiplex PCR rounds, produced the TCR beta libraries. A C-beta reverse primer and TRBV1-TRBV30 forward primers served in each of the first two PCR rounds, at around 10 cycles apiece. In TCRdb, the multiplex PCR reads were re-called with MiXCR into one record per CDR3 protein. The sample has about 21,000 distinct CDR3 sequences; approximately 79% are singletons. Taking about 18-32 mg of unsorted bulk tissue, the authors co-extracted RNA and DNA. No treatment had been given to the patients, who were chronically infected with HBV. Germline V gene lookup returns CDR1 SGHDT and CDR2 YYEEEE. The junction had 6 bases not matched to a gene; V was cut back by 9 bases and J by 0 bases. The CDR3 sequence is 14 residues long.

The data were taken from a study of tumor-infiltrating lymphocytes in primary liver carcinoma. Study conclusions and caveats: It was in tumors, not blood, that the top-250-clone fraction was significantly higher (p = 0.039).

The sample taken for sequencing was liver tumor tissue from sampling region 1. Subset reported: tumor region T1, superior pole. The chain uses TRBV5-6 and TRBJ1-5, with TRBD1 identical over 7 bases. This TCR came from a woman under 40 with primary liver carcinoma and hepatitis B virus infection. In nucleotides, the CDR3 is TGTGCCATCAGTCCAGGGGGTAGCAATCAGCCCCAGCATTTT. Amino acids: CAISPGGSNQPQHF.